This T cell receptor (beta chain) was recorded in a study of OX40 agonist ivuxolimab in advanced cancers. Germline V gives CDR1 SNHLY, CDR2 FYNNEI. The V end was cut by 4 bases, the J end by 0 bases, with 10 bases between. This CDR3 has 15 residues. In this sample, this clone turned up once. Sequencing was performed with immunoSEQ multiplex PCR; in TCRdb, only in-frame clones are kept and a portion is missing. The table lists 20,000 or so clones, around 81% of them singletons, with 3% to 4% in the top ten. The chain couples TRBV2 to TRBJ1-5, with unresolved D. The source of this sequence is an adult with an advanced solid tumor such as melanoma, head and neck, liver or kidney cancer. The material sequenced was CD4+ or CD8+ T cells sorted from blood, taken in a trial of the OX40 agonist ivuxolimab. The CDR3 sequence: CASSARISSNQPQHF. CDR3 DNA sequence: TGTGCCAGCAGTGCGCGTATCTCTAGCAATCAGCCCCAGCATTTT.